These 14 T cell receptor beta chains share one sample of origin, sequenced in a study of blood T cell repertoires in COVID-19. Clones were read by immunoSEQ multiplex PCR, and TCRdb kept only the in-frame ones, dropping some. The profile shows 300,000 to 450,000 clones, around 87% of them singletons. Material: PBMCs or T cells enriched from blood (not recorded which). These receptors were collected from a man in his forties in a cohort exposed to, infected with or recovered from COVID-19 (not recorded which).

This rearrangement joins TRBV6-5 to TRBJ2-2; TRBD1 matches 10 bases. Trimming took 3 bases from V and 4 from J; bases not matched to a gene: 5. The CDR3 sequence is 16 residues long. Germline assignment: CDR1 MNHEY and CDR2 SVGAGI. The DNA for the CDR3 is TGTGCCAGCAGTTATCTGACAGGGGGCATCACCGGGGAGCTGTTTTTT. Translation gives CASSYLTGGITGELFF.

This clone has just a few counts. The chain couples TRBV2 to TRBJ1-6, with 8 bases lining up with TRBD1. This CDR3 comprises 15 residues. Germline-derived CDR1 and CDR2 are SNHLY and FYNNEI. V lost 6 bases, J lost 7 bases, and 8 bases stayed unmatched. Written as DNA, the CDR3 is TGTGCCAGCAGCTACACGGACAGGGAAAATTCACCCCTCCACTTT. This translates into CASSYTDRENSPLHF. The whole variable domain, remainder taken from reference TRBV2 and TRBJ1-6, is EPEVTQTPSHQVTQMGQEVILRCVPISNHLYFYWYRQILGQKVEFLVSFYNNEISEKSEIFDDQFSVERPDGSNFTLKIRSTKLEDSAMYFCASSYTDRENSPLHFGNGTRLTVT.

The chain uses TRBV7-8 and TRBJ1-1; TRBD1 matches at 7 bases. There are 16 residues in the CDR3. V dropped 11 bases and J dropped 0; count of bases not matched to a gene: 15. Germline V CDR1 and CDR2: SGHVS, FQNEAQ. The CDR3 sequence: CASRTTGALMNTEAFF. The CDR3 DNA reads TGTGCCTCAAGAACCACAGGGGCGTTAATGAACACTGAAGCTTTCTTT. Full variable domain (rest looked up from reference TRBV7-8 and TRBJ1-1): GAGVSQSPRYKVAKRGQDVALRCDPISGHVSLFWYQQALGQGPEFLTYFQNEAQLDKSGLPSDRFFAERPEGSVSTLKIQRTQQEDSAVYLCASRTTGALMNTEAFFGQGTRLTVV.

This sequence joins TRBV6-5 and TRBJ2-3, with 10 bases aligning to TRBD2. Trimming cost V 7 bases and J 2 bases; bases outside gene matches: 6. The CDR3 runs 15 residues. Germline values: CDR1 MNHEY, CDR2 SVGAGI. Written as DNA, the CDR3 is TGTGCCAGCATGAAAGCGGGAGGGCCCACAGATACGCAGTATTTT. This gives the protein CASMKAGGPTDTQYF.

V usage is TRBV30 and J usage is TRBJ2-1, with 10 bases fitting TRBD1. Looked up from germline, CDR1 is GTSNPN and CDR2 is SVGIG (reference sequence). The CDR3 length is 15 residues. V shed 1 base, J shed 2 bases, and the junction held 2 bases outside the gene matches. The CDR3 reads CAWSGDRGTYNEQFF. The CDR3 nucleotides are TGTGCCTGGAGTGGGGACAGGGGAACCTACAATGAGCAGTTCTTC.

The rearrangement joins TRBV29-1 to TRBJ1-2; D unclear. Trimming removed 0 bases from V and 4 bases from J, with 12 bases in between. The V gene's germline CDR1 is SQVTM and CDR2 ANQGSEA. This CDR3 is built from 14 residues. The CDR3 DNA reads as TGCAGCGTTGAAGATCTTGGAGGAATCTATGGCTACACCTTC. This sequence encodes CSVEDLGGIYGYTF. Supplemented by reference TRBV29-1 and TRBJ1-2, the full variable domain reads SAVISQKPSRDICQRGTSLTIQCQVDSQVTMMFWYRQQPGQSLTLIATANQGSEATYESGFVIDKFPISRPNLTFSTLTVSNMSPEDSSIYLCSVEDLGGIYGYTFGSGTRLTVV.

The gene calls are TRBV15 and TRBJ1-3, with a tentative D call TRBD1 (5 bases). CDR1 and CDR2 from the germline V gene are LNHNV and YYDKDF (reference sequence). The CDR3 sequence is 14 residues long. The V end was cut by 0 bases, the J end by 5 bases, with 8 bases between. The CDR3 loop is CATSRDRGRNTIYF. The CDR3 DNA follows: TGTGCCACCAGCAGAGACCGGGGGAGAAACACCATATATTTT.

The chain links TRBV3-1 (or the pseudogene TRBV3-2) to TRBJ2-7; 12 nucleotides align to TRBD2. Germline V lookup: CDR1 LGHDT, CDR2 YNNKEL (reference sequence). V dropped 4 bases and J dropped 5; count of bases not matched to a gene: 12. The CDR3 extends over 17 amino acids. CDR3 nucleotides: TGTGCCAGCAGCCTGCGCACCACTAGCGGGAGGCTCCACGAGCAGTACTTC. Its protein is CASSLRTTSGRLHEQYF.

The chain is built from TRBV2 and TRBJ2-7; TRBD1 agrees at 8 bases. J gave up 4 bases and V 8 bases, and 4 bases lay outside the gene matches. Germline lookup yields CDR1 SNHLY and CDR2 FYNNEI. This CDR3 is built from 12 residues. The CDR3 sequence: CASDRGYYEQYF. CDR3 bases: TGTGCCAGCGACAGGGGTTATTACGAGCAGTACTTC.

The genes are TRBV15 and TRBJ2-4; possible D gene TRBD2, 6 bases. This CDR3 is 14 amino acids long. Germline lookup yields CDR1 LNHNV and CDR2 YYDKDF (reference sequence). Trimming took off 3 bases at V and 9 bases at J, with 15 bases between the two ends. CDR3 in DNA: TGTGCCACCAGCAGGGGAGGAGGGAGCGGCATTCAGTACTTC. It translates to CATSRGGGSGIQYF. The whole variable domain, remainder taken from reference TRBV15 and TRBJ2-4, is DAMVIQNPRYQVTQFGKPVTLSCSQTLNHNVMYWYQQKSSQAPKLLFHYYDKDFNNEADTPDNFQSRRPNTSFCFLDIRSPGLGDTAMYLCATSRGGGSGIQYFGAGTRLSVL.

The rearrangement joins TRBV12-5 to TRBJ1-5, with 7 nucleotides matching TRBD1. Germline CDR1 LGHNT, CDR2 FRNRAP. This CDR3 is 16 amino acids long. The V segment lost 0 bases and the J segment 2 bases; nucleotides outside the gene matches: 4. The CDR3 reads CASGLVGGAGNQPQHF. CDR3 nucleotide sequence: TGTGCTAGTGGTTTGGTAGGGGGCGCGGGCAATCAGCCCCAGCATTTT.

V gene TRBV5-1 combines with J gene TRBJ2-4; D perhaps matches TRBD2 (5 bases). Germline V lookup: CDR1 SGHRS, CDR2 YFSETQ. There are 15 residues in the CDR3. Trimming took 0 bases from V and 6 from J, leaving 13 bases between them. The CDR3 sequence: CASSLVAGSGNIQYF. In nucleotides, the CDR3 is TGCGCCAGCAGCTTGGTCGCCGGAAGCGGAAACATTCAGTACTTC.

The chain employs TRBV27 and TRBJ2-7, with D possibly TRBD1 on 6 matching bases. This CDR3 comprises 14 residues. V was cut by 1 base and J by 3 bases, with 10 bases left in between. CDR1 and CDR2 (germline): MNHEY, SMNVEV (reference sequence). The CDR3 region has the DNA TGTGCCAGCAGTTTATTCCGGGACAACTACGAGCAGTACTTC. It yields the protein CASSLFRDNYEQYF.

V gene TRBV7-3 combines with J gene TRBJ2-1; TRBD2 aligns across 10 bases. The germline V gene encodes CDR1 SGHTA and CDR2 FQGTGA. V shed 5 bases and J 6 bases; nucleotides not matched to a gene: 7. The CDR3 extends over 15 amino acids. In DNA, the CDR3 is TGTGCCAGCAGCACACGACTAGCGGGTTTCAATGAGCAGTTCTTC. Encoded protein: CASSTRLAGFNEQFF.